The rows below give T cell receptor beta chains drawn from one sample of a study of blood T cell repertoires in COVID-19. Using immunoSEQ multiplex PCR, the repertoire was profiled, and TCRdb retains in-frame clones only, with some absent. The sample has tens of thousands of clones, 90% seen once. The sample consisted of peripheral blood. All receptors come from an elderly woman with active or convalescent COVID-19. The CDR3 runs from the conserved cysteine through the conserved F or W. The D gene is left open where the match is weak. Expanded clones are given a class, and other clones once, few, many or no size at all.

cdr3_aa cdr3_nt clone_size cdr3_length j_call v_call d_call
CASSHATGGVTYEQYF TGCGCCAGCAGCCATGCTACAGGGGGCGTTACCTACGAGCAGTACTTC . 16 TRBJ2-7 TRBV4-3 TRBD1
CASSFHVWTVSYEQYF TGTGCCAGCAGTTTTCACGTTTGGACAGTGAGCTACGAGCAGTACTTC . 16 TRBJ2-7 TRBV28 .
CASSYSIGQSNQPQHF TGTGCCAGCAGTTACTCCATAGGACAGTCCAATCAGCCCCAGCATTTT . 16 TRBJ1-5 TRBV6-6 .
CASSRQMSRDRGQETQYF TGTGCCAGCAGCAGGCAGATGTCGCGGGACAGGGGGCAAGAGACCCAGTACTTC . 18 TRBJ2-5 TRBV21-1 .
CASSLLPGASYEQYF TGTGCCAGCAGTTTATTGCCAGGGGCATCCTACGAGCAGTACTTC . 15 TRBJ2-7 TRBV27 .
CASSLGGPNEKLFF TGTGCCAGCAGCTTAGGGGGCCCTAATGAAAAACTGTTTTTT . 14 TRBJ1-4 TRBV7-2 .
CASSLASLLPLDTQYF TGTGCCAGCAGCTTAGCTAGCCTCTTACCGCTAGATACGCAGTATTTT . 16 TRBJ2-3 TRBV11-2 .
CASSPLNGGRSNEKLFF TGTGCCAGCTCACCACTAAACGGGGGGAGATCGAATGAAAAACTGTTTTTT . 17 TRBJ1-4 TRBV18 .
CASSGARGGETEAFF TGCGCCAGCAGCGGAGCAAGAGGTGGAGAGACTGAAGCTTTCTTT . 15 TRBJ1-1 TRBV5-1 .
CASSPLGWTSRYNEQFF TGTGCCAGCTCACCTCTGGGCTGGACTAGCCGCTACAATGAGCAGTTCTTC . 17 TRBJ2-1 TRBV18 TRBD2
CASSVGTGDSTDTQYF TGTGCCAGCAGCGTAGGAACGGGAGACAGCACAGATACGCAGTATTTT . 16 TRBJ2-3 TRBV9 .
CASSQDRVQPQHF TGTGCCAGCAGCCAAGACAGGGTTCAGCCCCAGCATTTT once 13 TRBJ1-5 TRBV3-1/TRBV3-2 .
CASTPGLAGGRTTGELFF TGTGCCAGCACCCCAGGACTAGCGGGAGGACGTACCACCGGGGAGCTGTTTTTT . 18 TRBJ2-2 TRBV21-1 .